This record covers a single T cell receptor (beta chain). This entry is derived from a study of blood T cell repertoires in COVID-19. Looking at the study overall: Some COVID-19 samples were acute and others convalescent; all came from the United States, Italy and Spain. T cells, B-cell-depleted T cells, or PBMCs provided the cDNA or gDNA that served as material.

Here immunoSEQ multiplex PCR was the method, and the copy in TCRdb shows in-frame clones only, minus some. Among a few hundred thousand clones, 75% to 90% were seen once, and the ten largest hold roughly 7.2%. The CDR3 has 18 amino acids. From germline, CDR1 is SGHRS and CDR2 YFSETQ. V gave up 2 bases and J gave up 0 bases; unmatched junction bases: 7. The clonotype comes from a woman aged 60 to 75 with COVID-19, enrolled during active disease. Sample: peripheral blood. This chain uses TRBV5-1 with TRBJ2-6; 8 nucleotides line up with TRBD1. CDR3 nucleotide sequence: TGCGCCAGCAGCTTCCCGGGACAGGAAAACTCTGGGGCCAACGTCCTGACTTTC. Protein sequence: CASSFPGQENSGANVLTF.